Shown below are 12 T cell receptor beta chains from a single sample sequenced in a study of cytomegalovirus exposure and HLA in healthy donors. Use of 60 Vbeta and 13 Jbeta primers characterized the PCR. Measured with immunoSEQ multiplex PCR; TCRdb has only the in-frame clones, and not every one. This sample has some 92,000 clones, with approximately 79% found just once. The sample consisted of PBMCs. Every receptor here comes from a man younger than 45 in good health and CMV-seronegative.

V gene TRBV5-1 combines with J gene TRBJ1-1; a possible D gene is TRBD1 (6 bases). The germline V and J ends were trimmed by 0 bases and 3 bases, with 9 bases remaining between them. This CDR3 has 14 amino acids. Germline-derived CDR1 and CDR2 are SGHRS and YFSETQ. The CDR3, as DNA: TGCGCCAGCAGCTTGGAAGGGGGTTACACTGAAGCTTTCTTT. It translates to CASSLEGGYTEAFF.

The CDR3 protein is CASSWTGQPEAFF. The CDR3 DNA follows: TGTGCCTCCTCCTGGACAGGGCAACCTGAAGCTTTCTTT. The rearrangement links TRBV30 to TRBJ1-1, with 8 bases identical to TRBD1. The trim removed 7 bases at V and 6 bases at J, leaving 10 bases unmatched. This CDR3 region has 13 residues. Germline V gives CDR1 GTSNPN, CDR2 SVGIG (reference sequence).

A note on this clone: Likely a read error: the CDR3 ends without its conserved phenylalanine or tryptophan. DNA of the CDR3: TGTGCCAGCACCTTAGGACAGGGAGGAGGCACTGAAGCTTTCGTT. Translation: CASTLGQGGGTEAFV. The V and J genes are TRBV6-1 and TRBJ1-1, with 8 bases that match TRBD1. The V gene's germline CDR1 is MNHNS and CDR2 SASEGT. The length of the CDR3 is 15 residues. The V and J ends lost 7 bases and 4 bases, in that order; junction bases with no gene match: 11.

The J gene is TRBJ1-5, the V gene TRBV2; D possibly corresponds to TRBD1 (5 bases). CDR1 is SNHLY and CDR2 is FYNNEI in the germline V gene. V was trimmed by 3 bases and J by 2 bases, leaving 14 bases between them. This CDR3 is built from 16 residues. CDR3 sequence reads: CASSEGRGLGNQPQHF. CDR3 sequence (DNA): TGTGCCAGCAGTGAGGGAAGGGGACTTGGCAATCAGCCCCAGCATTTT.

In its sample, this clone was seen once. The CDR3 bases are TGTGCCAGCAGACCGCGGGGGGCCACTGAAGCTTTCTTT. It yields the protein CASRPRGATEAFF. The gene calls are TRBV6-1 and TRBJ1-1; TRBD1 might be the D (6 bases). This CDR3 is 13 amino acids long. Trimming took off 6 bases at V and 4 bases at J, with 12 bases between the two ends. CDR1 MNHNS and CDR2 SASEGT come from the germline V gene.

The gene calls are TRBV5-6 and TRBJ1-2; D is possibly TRBD1 (6 bases). CDR3 length: 12 amino acids. The V and J ends lost 4 bases and 7 bases respectively, with 11 bases between them. Germline V lookup: CDR1 SGHDT, CDR2 YYEEEE. CDR3 bases: TGTGCCAGCAGCCCCGGACAGATTGGCTACACCTTC. Amino acids: CASSPGQIGYTF.

The V call is TRBV7-9, the J call TRBJ2-7; TRBD2 is a possible D gene (6 bases). Trimming left V 5 bases short and J 0 bases short, with 8 bases between. The V gene's germline CDR1 is SEHNR and CDR2 FQNEAQ (reference sequence). The CDR3 extends over 13 amino acids. The CDR3 reads CASSRGNSYEQYF. The CDR3 DNA sequence: TGTGCCAGCAGCCGGGGGAACTCCTACGAGCAGTACTTC. The entire variable domain, with the rest obtained from reference TRBV7-9 and TRBJ2-7, is as follows: DTGVSQNPRHKITKRGQNVTFRCDPISEHNRLYWYRQTLGQGPEFLTYFQNEAQLEKSRLLSDRFSAERPKGSFSTLEIQRTEQGDSAMYLCASSRGNSYEQYFGPGTRLTVT.

This clone has only a few counts. The junction does not match germline at one end; this may be a read error. V is TRBV30 and J is TRBJ1-5; D gene ambiguous. The CDR3 extends over 13 amino acids. Per germline, CDR1 GTSNPN and CDR2 SVGIG (reference sequence). The CDR3 loop is CAWSRSSDQPQHF. In nucleotides, the CDR3 is TGTGCCTGGAGTAGAAGTAGCGATCAGCCCCAGCATTTT.

The CDR3 protein is CASSLIFWGPAGTDTQYF. CDR3 DNA sequence: TGTGCCAGCAGCTTGATTTTTTGGGGCCCAGCAGGCACAGATACGCAGTATTTT. The V call is TRBV5-8, the J call TRBJ2-3; possibly TRBD1 for D (5 bases). With 1 base removed from V and 1 base from J, the gap between germline ends came to 19 bases. Germline V lookup: CDR1 SGHTS, CDR2 YDEGEE. This CDR3 contains 18 residues.

This sequence joins TRBV19 and TRBJ2-3; tentative D call: TRBD2 (5 bases). The CDR3 runs 16 residues. V lost 7 bases and J 0 bases, leaving 17 bases between the germline ends. Germline V CDR1 and CDR2: LNHDA, SQIVND (reference sequence). The CDR3 loop reads CASNPFSRGSTDTQYF. The DNA of the CDR3 is TGTGCCAGTAATCCGTTCAGTCGAGGGAGCACAGATACGCAGTATTTT.

The rearrangement uses TRBV6-1 and TRBJ1-4; TRBD1 agrees at 9 bases. The trim removed 4 bases at V and 7 bases at J, leaving 7 bases unmatched. Per germline, CDR1 MNHNS and CDR2 SASEGT. The CDR3 sequence is 15 residues long. CDR3 DNA sequence: TGTGCCAGCAGTGGAGGACAGGGGCGCCTTGAAAAACTGTTTTTT. Encoded protein: CASSGGQGRLEKLFF.

In this sample, this clone turned up a few times. The chain is built from TRBV7-2 and TRBJ1-1; possible D gene TRBD1, 6 bases. V dropped 2 bases and J dropped 0 bases, with 10 bases sitting between them. CDR3 length: 15 residues. From germline, CDR1 is SGHTA and CDR2 FQGNSA. CDR3: CASSLTGLMNTEAFF. CDR3 coding DNA: TGTGCCAGCAGCTTAACAGGGTTGATGAACACTGAAGCTTTCTTT.